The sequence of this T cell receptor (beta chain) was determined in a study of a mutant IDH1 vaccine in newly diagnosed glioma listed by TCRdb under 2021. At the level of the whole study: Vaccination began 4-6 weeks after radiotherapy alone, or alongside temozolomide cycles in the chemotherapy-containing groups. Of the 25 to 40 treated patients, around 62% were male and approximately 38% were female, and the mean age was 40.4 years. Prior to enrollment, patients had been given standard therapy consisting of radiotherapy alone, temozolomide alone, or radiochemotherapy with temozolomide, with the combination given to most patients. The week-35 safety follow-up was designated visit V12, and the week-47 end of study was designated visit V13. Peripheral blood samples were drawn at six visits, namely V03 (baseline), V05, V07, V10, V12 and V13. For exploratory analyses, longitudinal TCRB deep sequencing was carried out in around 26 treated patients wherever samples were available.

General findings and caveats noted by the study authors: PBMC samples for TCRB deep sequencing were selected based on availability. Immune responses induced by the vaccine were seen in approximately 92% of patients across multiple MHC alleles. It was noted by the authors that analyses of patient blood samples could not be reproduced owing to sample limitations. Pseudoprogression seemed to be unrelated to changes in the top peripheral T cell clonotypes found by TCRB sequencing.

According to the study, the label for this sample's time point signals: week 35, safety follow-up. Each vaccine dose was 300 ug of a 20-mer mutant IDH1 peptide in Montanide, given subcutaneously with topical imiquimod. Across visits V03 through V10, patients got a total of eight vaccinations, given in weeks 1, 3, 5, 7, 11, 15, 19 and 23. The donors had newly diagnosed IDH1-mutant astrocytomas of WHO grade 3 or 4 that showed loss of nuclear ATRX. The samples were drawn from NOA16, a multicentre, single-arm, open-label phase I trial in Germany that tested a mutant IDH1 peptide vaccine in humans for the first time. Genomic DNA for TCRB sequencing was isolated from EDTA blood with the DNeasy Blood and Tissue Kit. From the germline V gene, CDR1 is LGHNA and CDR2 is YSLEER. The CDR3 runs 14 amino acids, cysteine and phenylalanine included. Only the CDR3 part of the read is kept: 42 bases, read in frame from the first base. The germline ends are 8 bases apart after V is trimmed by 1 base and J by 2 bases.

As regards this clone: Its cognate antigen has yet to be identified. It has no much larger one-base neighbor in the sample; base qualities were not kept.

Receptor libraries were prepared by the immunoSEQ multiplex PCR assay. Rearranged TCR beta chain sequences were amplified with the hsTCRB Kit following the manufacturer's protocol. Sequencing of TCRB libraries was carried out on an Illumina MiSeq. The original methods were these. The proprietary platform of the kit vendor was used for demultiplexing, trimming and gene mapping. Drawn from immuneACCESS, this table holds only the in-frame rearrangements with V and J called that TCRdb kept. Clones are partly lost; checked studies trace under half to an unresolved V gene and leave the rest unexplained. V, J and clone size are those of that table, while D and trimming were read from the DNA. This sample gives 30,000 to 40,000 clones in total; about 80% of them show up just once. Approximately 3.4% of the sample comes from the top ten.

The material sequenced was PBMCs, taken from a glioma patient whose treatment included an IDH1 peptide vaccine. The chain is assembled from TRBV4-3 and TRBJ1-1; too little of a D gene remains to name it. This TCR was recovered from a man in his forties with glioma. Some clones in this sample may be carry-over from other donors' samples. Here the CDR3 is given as CASSQGRLNTEAFF. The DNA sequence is TGCGCCAGCAGCCAAGGCAGGTTAAACACTGAAGCTTTCTTT.